The text below deals with one TCR beta chain. This clonotype has at least ten counts. No antigen is known for it. No qualities accompany the bases; no much larger clone lies one base away. CDR1 MDHEN and CDR2 SYDVKM are derived from the germline V gene. Ends trimmed: V by 5 bases, J by 8 bases; bases unmatched to a gene: 7. The CDR3 starts with the cysteine, ends with the phenylalanine, and has 15 residues. CDR3 DNA only is kept here, 45 bases in frame from base 1. The library was prepared using multiplex PCR. The sample was run on an Illumina HiSeq 4000. To build TCR beta libraries, CDR3 regions were amplified by Arm-PCR using iRepertoire HTBI primers. Gel purification was performed on PCR products prior to sequencing. In the source study's methods: Across samples, approximately 68 TRBV and roughly 15 TRBJ segments were identified and used for gene usage analysis of CDR3 amino acid clonotypes. COPE and FqMerger were used to merge filtered high-quality paired reads into contigs. Contigs were aligned with BLAST to IMGT TRBV, TRBD and TRBJ reference genes, and CDR3 was defined per IMGT. Any clonotype with a frequency above 0.1% was counted as a highly expanded clone. Repertoire diversity was measured by Shannon entropy, and V-J evenness by the Gini coefficient. A clonotype found in more than one individual was treated as public. TCRdb redid the processing of the public reads, applying fastp at Q25 and MiXCR, and retained in-frame beta chains. Rows are combined by CDR3 protein, so each entry shows the most common genes and DNA. Clone size and V and J calls follow TCRdb, not the original study. Across this sample there are 200,000 to 250,000 distinct CDR3 sequences, with about 19% seen only once. About 10% of the sample comes from the top ten.

This record comes from a study of regulatory T cells in long-lasting Graves disease (dated by TCRdb to about 2021). Concerning the study at large: Antithyroid drugs had been taken for less than 3 months by newly diagnosed Graves' disease patients. The study took place in China and was registered as a clinical trial. Persistent Graves' disease patients were compared with newly diagnosed Graves' disease patients by peripheral blood TCR sequencing and RNA sequencing. A total of around 35 samples were covered by TCR sequencing, comprising some 13 persistent and about 20 newly diagnosed Graves' disease patients.

Broader findings and caveats from the paper: Peripheral blood alone was examined, since thyroid tissue, which constituted the primary lesion, could not be accessed. Persistent disease showed preferential use of TRBV28, TRBJ1-2 and TRBJ2-5, whereas newly diagnosed disease favored TRBV20-1 and TRBJ2-1. Sequencing and analysis were restricted to the TCR beta chain. As a limitation, the authors acknowledged that the small sample size may reduce accuracy. A larger number of public clonotypes was shared among persistent patients (2,741) than among newly diagnosed patients (roughly 930). Lower TCR Shannon entropy and fewer highly expanded clones were observed in persistent Graves' disease patients than in newly diagnosed patients, which suggested clonal expansion.

The sample's time point label, in plain terms: newly diagnosed GD, antithyroid drugs for less than 3 months. For both TCR sequencing and RNA sequencing, RNA was extracted from PBMCs in TRIzol. The diagnosis of Graves' disease was made according to American Thyroid Association guidelines. The patients came from an endocrinology department in Xi'an, China. Each patient gave approximately 10 milliliters of peripheral blood, collected in an EDTA anticoagulant tube. Ficoll Paque Plus density gradient separation was used to isolate PBMCs, and no further T cell sorting was done. An Agilent 2100 Bioanalyzer and agarose gel were used to check RNA quality, and a NanoDrop 2000 was used to measure RNA concentration. Another study also made use of these data, one on T cells in Graves' hyperthyroidism and ophthalmopathy. As described in the second report: Graves' hyperthyroidism was defined as stable when no progression to ophthalmopathy occurred over 18 months of follow-up. Hyperthyroidism patients were aged 18 to 65 years and newly diagnosed, with disease duration of less than 2 months. Any patient with an uncontrolled infection, another autoimmune disease, pregnancy or lactation was excluded. Diagnoses were established on the basis of clinical symptoms, serum thyroxine and TRAb, thyroid ultrasound, and orbital computed tomography. The first round of RT-PCR for the TCR CDR3 was performed with the HTBI primer set and the Qiagen OneStep RT-PCR kit. Most expanded thyroid clonotypes (frequency above 0.001) were also detected in blood, suggesting blood repertoires may reflect thyroid immune responses. A 13 V-J signature model separated ophthalmopathy from stable hyperthyroidism, with about 90% sensitivity and about 81% specificity in cross-validation and 80%/75% in testing. During validation, the model predicted progression to ophthalmopathy a median of about 5.9 months ahead of onset, with around 71% sensitivity and roughly 75% specificity. To identify TCR V-J signatures that set the groups apart, the researchers used a discovery cohort of 100 patients, made up of some 41 with Graves' ophthalmopathy and some 58 with stable Graves' hyperthyroidism. Prospective prediction of ophthalmopathy was tested in an independent validation cohort consisting of roughly 19 hyperthyroidism patients and approximately 16 patients who later progressed to ophthalmopathy. The roughly 100 discovery patients were randomly split 7:3 into training and test sets. In addition, the study compared T-cell repertoires in thyroid tissue and in blood from several Graves' hyperthyroidism patients. After sampling, hyperthyroidism patients received methimazole starting at 30 mg daily, and ophthalmopathy patients received high-dose intravenous methylprednisolone. Libraries were constructed in a second round of multiplex PCR, after which size selection and purification were carried out. Libraries were sequenced paired-end with 100 bp reads on an Illumina HiSeq2000. SOAPnuke was used to process the raw data, throwing out any read that contained adapters or uncalled bases, had a mean Phred below 15, or lacked an exact constant-primer or identifier match. COPE v1.2.5 was used to merge high-quality paired reads, and clonotypes were defined as unique nucleotide sequences. MiTCR v1.1 was used to align clonotypes to the IMGT TRBV, TRBD and TRBJ reference segments. The analysis included only V-J combinations with a frequency above 0.0001, which together covered more than 99% of the repertoires. A TCS score was defined as the ratio of F50 (clonal expansion) to E x V (chaos), with BLOSUM62-based TCRdist applied between CDR3 peptides within each V-J. Welch's t-statistics and random forest reduced fewer than 550 V-J features to 13, which were used in a naive Bayes classifier (R e1071). No statistical method was used to fix the sample size in advance, and group allocation was not hidden from the investigators. According to the paper, TCR Vbeta CDR3 sequencing was carried out on about 140 peripheral blood samples, which came from fewer than 50 ophthalmopathy, 75 to 80 hyperthyroidism and approximately 17 progressor patients.

The sequence joins TRBV28 to TRBJ1-6; a stretch of 9 junction bases matches TRBD1. The sequenced sample was peripheral blood mononuclear cells (PBMCs), obtained at new diagnosis, from a patient treated with antithyroid drugs. The receptor comes from a woman aged 25 to 39 with Graves disease. Donor details come from another sample of the same person, matched by shared clones. The DNA sequence is TGTGCCAGCAGTATCCGGGACAGGGTAGATTCACCCCTCCACTTT. It is translated as CASSIRDRVDSPLHF.